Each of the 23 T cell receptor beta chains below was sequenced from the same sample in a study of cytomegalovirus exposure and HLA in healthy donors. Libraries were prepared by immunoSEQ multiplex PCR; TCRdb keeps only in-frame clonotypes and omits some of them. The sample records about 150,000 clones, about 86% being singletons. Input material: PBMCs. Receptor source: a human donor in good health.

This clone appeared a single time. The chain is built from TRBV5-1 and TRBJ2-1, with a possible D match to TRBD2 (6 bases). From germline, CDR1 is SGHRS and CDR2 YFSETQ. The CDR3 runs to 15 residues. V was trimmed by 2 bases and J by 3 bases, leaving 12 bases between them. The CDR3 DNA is TGCGCCAGCAGCTTAACCGGGGGATTCTACAATGAGCAGTTCTTC. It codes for CASSLTGGFYNEQFF. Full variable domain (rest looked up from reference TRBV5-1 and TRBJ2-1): KAGVTQTPRYLIKTRGQQVTLSCSPISGHRSVSWYQQTPGQGLQFLFEYFSETQRNKGNFPGRFSGRQFSNSRSEMNVSTLELGDSALYLCASSLTGGFYNEQFFGPGTRLTVL.

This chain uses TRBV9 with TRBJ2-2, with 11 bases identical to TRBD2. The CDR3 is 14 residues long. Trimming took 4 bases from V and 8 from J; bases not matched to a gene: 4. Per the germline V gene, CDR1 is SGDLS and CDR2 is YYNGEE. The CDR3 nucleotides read TGTGCCAGCAGCCCTAGCGGGGGGAGGGGGGAGCTGTTTTTT. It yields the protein CASSPSGGRGELFF.

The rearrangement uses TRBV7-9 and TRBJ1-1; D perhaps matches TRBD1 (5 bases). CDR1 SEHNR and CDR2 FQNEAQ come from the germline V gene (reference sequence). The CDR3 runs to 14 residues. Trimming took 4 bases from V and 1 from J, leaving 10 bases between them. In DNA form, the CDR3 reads TGTGCCAGCAGCTCAGTGGACAAGAACACTGAAGCTTTCTTT. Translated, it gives CASSSVDKNTEAFF.

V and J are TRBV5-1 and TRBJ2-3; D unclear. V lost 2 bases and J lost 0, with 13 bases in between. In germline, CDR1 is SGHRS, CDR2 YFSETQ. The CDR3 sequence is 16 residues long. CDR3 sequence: CASSLSNRASTDTQYF. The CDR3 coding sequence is TGCGCCAGCAGCTTATCGAACAGAGCTAGCACAGATACGCAGTATTTT.

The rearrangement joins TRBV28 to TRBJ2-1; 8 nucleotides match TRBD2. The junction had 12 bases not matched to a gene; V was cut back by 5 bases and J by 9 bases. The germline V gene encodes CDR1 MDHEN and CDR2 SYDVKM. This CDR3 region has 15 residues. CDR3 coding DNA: TGTGCCAGCAGTATCAAAGCGGGAGTGGGGAGTGAGCAGTTCTTC. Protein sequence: CASSIKAGVGSEQFF.

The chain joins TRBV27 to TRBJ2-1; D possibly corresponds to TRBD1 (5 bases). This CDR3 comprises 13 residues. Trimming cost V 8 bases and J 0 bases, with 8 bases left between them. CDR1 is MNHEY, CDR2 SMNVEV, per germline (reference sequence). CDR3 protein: CASRRVSYNEQFF. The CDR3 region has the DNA TGTGCCAGCCGCAGGGTCTCCTACAATGAGCAGTTCTTC.

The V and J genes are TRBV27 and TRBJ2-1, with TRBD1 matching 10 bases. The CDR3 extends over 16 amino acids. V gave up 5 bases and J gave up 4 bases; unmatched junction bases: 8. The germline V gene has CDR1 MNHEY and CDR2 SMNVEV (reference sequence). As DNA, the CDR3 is TGTGCCAGCAGTCCAACAGACAGGGGGCAATACAATGAGCAGTTCTTC. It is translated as CASSPTDRGQYNEQFF.

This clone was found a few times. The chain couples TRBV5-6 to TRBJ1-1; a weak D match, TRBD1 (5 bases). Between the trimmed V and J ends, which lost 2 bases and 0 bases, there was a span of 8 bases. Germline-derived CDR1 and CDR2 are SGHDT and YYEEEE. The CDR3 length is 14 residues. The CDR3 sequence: CASSFDSMNTEAFF. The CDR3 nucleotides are TGTGCCAGCAGCTTCGACAGTATGAACACTGAAGCTTTCTTT.

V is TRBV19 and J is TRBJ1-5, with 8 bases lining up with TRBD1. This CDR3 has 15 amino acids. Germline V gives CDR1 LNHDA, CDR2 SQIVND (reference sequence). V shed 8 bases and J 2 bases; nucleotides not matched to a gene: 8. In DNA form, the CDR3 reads TGTGCCAGTCAATACAGGGGGTGGGGCAATCAGCCCCAGCATTTT. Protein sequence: CASQYRGWGNQPQHF.

The CDR3 DNA reads as TGCGCCACCTCGATTCCCGCGGTGGAAAAACTGTTTTTT. Amino acid sequence: CATSIPAVEKLFF. The chain is built from TRBV4-1 and TRBJ1-4; no firm D call. The CDR3 is made up of 13 amino acids. Germline loops: CDR1 MGHRA, CDR2 YSYEKL. V was trimmed by 10 bases and J by 8 bases, leaving 17 bases between them.

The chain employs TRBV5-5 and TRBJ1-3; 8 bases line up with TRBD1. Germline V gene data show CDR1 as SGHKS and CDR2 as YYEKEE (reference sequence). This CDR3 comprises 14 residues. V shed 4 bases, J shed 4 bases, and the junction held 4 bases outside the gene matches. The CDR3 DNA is TGTGCCAGCAGCAAAGACAGGGGAGGAAACACCATATATTTT. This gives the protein CASSKDRGGNTIYF.

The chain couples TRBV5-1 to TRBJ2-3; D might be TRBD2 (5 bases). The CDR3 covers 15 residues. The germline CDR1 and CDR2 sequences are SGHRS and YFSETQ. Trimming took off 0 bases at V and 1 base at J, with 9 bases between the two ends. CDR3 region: CASSLVRVRTDTQYF. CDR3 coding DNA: TGCGCCAGCAGCTTGGTGCGGGTCCGCACAGATACGCAGTATTTT.

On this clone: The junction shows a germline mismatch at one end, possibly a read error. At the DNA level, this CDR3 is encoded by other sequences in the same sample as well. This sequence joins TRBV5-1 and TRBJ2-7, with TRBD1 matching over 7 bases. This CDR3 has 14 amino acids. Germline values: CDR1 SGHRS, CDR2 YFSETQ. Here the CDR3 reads CASSRTGNVYEQYF. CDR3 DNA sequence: TGCGCCAGCAGTAGGACAGGAAACGTTTACGAGCAATACTTC.

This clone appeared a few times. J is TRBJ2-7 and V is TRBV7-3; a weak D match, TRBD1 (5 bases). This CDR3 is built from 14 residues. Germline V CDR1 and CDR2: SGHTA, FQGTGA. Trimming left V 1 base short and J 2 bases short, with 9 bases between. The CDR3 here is CASSLRAGPYEQYF. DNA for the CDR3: TGTGCCAGCAGCTTAAGGGCAGGGCCCTACGAGCAGTACTTC.

This CDR3 reads CSVAEWNTEAFF. The DNA of the CDR3 is TGCAGCGTTGCGGAGTGGAACACTGAAGCTTTCTTT. The V gene is TRBV29-1, the J gene TRBJ1-1; no clear D. The V gene lost 4 bases and the J gene lost 1 base, with 7 bases spanning the gap. This CDR3 comprises 12 residues. The germline gives CDR1 SQVTM, CDR2 ANQGSEA.

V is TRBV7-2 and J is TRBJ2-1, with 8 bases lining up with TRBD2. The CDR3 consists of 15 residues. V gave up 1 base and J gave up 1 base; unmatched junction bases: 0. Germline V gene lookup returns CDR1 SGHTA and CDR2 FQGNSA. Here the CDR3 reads CASSLGGRSYNEQFF. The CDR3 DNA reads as TGTGCCAGCAGCTTAGGCGGGAGGTCCTACAATGAGCAGTTCTTC.

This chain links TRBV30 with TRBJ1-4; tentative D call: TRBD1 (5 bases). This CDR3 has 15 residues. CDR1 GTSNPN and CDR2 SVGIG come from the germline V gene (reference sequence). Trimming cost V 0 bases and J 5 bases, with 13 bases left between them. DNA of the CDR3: TGTGCCTGGAGTGTCCCTCGCAGGGTAAATGAAAAACTGTTTTTT. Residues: CAWSVPRRVNEKLFF.

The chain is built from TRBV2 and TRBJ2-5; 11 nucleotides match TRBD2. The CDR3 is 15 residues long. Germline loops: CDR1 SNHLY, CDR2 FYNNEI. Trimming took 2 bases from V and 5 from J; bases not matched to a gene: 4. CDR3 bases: TGTGCCAGCAGTGAAAATAGCGGGGGGGCGGAGACCCAGTACTTC. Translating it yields CASSENSGGAETQYF.

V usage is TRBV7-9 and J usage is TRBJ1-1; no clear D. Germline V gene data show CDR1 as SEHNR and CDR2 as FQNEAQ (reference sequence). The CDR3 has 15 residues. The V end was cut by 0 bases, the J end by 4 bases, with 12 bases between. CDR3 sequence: CASSLATGLGTEAFF. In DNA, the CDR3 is TGTGCCAGCAGCTTAGCGACGGGGTTGGGCACTGAAGCTTTCTTT. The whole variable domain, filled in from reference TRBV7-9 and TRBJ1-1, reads DTGVSQNPRHKITKRGQNVTFRCDPISEHNRLYWYRQTLGQGPEFLTYFQNEAQLEKSRLLSDRFSAERPKGSFSTLEIQRTEQGDSAMYLCASSLATGLGTEAFFGQGTRLTVV.

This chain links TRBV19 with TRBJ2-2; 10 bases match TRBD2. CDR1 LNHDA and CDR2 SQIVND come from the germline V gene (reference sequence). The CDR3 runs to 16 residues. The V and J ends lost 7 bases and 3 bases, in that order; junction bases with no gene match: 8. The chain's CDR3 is CASKEWLAGDTGELFF. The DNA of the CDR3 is TGTGCCAGTAAAGAATGGCTAGCGGGAGACACCGGGGAGCTGTTTTTT.

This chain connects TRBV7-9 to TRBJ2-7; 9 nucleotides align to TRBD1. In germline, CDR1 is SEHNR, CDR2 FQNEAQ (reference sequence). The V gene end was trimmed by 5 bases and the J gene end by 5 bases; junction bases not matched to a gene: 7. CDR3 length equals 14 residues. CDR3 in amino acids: CASSRSGQGDEQYF. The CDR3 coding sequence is TGTGCCAGCAGCAGATCGGGACAGGGTGACGAGCAGTACTTC.

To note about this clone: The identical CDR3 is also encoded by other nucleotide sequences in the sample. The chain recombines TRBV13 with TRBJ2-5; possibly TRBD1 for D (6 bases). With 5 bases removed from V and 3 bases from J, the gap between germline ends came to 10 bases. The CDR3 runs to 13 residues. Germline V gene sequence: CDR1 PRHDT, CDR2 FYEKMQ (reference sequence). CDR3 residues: CASSLRGEETQYF. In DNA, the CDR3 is TGTGCCAGCAGCCTCAGGGGTGAAGAGACCCAGTACTTC.

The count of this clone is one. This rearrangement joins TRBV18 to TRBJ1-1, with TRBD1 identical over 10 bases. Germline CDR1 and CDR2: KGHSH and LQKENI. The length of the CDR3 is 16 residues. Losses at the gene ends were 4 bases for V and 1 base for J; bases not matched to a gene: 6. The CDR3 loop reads CASSLRTGGKNTEAFF. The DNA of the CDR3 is TGTGCCAGCTCACTTAGGACAGGGGGGAAGAACACTGAAGCTTTCTTT.